The 9 T cell receptor beta chains listed next were all sequenced from one sample in a study of blood T cell repertoires in COVID-19. TCRdb's copy holds only in-frame clones and misses some; the assay was immunoSEQ multiplex PCR. The data contain approximately 290,000 clones, around 90% of them singletons. Sequencing used peripheral blood. The source is a man younger than 35 with active or convalescent COVID-19.

The CDR3, as DNA: TGTGCCAGCAGCTTGCCTAACTCCTACGAGCAGTACTTC. It codes for CASSLPNSYEQYF. This sequence joins TRBV5-4 and TRBJ2-7; D call uncertain. V was shortened by 1 base and J by 0 bases, with 5 bases between the two germline ends. The CDR3 length is 13 residues. Germline values: CDR1 SGHNT, CDR2 YYREEE (reference sequence).

The chain recombines TRBV13 with TRBJ1-4; 8 bases are shared with TRBD1. Per the germline V gene, CDR1 is PRHDT and CDR2 is FYEKMQ (reference sequence). Trimming removed 4 bases from V and 4 bases from J; junction bases left unmatched: 5. CDR3 length: 15 amino acids. As DNA, the CDR3 is TGTGCCAGCAGCTGGGGACAGGAGATTAATGAAAAACTGTTTTTT. Amino acid sequence: CASSWGQEINEKLFF.

The J gene is TRBJ2-5, the V gene TRBV6-5; possibly TRBD2 for D (6 bases). CDR1 MNHEY and CDR2 SVGAGI come from the germline V gene. V lost 5 bases, J lost 4 bases, and 11 bases lay in between. This CDR3 spans 13 amino acids. The CDR3 loop is CASSPGRRETQYF. The CDR3 region has the DNA TGTGCCAGCAGTCCGGGGAGGAGAGAGACCCAGTACTTC.

The V gene is TRBV27, the J gene TRBJ2-1; the match to TRBD2 covers 7 bases. This CDR3 is built from 18 residues. The ends lost 3 bases at V and 0 bases at J; junction bases unmatched: 11. CDR1 and CDR2 (germline): MNHEY, SMNVEV (reference sequence). This CDR3 reads CASSLAGASWGSYNEQFF. CDR3 coding DNA: TGTGCCAGCAGTTTGGCGGGAGCGAGCTGGGGCTCCTACAATGAGCAGTTCTTC.

The chain combines TRBV18 with TRBJ1-5; TRBD1 might be the D (6 bases). CDR3 size: 14 residues. V was cut by 3 bases and J by 3 bases, with 9 bases left in between. The V gene's germline CDR1 is KGHSH and CDR2 LQKENI. The CDR3 protein is CASSPDSSNQPQHF. The CDR3 DNA reads as TGTGCCAGCTCACCGGACAGTTCCAATCAGCCCCAGCATTTT.

The chain uses TRBV23-1 and TRBJ1-4; the D gene is possibly TRBD1 (6 bases). Being an ORF, TRBV23-1 has a function that is uncertain. The ends were cut back, 8 bases at V and 4 bases at J, with 14 bases in the middle. The CDR3 has 14 amino acids. The CDR3 nucleotides are TGCGCCAGCCCTAGGGGGGGGCATAATGAAAAACTGTTTTTT. Translating it yields CASPRGGHNEKLFF.

The chain uses TRBV10-3 and TRBJ2-5, with 10 bases lining up with TRBD2. The CDR3 is 16 amino acids. CDR1 ENHRY and CDR2 SYGVKD come from the germline V gene. After removal of 4 bases from V and 5 bases from J, the junction contained 10 bases not matched to a gene. CDR3 loop: CAISVKRGGFSETQYF. In DNA, the CDR3 is TGTGCCATCAGTGTCAAGCGGGGGGGCTTCTCTGAGACCCAGTACTTC.

V gene TRBV7-9 combines with J gene TRBJ2-1, with D possibly being TRBD2 (5 bases). Germline assignment: CDR1 SEHNR and CDR2 FQNEAQ (reference sequence). Deletions cut 4 bases from V and 10 bases from J, with 11 bases between. This CDR3 region has 12 residues. This chain's CDR3 is CASSSLPGEQFF. The CDR3 DNA sequence: TGTGCCAGCAGCTCCCTCCCGGGGGAGCAGTTCTTC. The variable domain in full, completed from reference TRBV7-9 and TRBJ2-1, reads DTGVSQNPRHKITKRGQNVTFRCDPISEHNRLYWYRQTLGQGPEFLTYFQNEAQLEKSRLLSDRFSAERPKGSFSTLEIQRTEQGDSAMYLCASSSLPGEQFFGPGTRLTVL.

This chain links TRBV9 with TRBJ2-1, with D possibly matching TRBD1 (6 bases). V was clipped by 0 bases and J by 3 bases, with 10 bases between them. Looked up from germline, CDR1 is SGDLS and CDR2 is YYNGEE. The CDR3 runs 15 residues. CDR3 bases: TGTGCCAGCAGCGTAGAGGGGGACCTCTACAATGAGCAGTTCTTC. Protein: CASSVEGDLYNEQFF. The whole variable domain, remainder taken from reference TRBV9 and TRBJ2-1, is DSGVTQTPKHLITATGQRVTLRCSPRSGDLSVYWYQQSLDQGLQFLIQYYNGEERAKGNILERFSAQQFPDLHSELNLSSLELGDSALYFCASSVEGDLYNEQFFGPGTRLTVL.